This T cell receptor beta chain was captured in a study of shared T cell receptors in the human thymus. Produced via immunoSEQ multiplex PCR; TCRdb's table is partial and in-frame only. The sample gives about 660,000 clones, around 87% of which show up once; about 0.0094% is in the top ten. Trimming at V came to 0 bases and at J to 1 base, leaving 2 bases not matched to a gene. The CDR3 is 15 amino acids. CDR1 and CDR2 from the germline V gene are ENHRY and SYGVKD. The data were also submitted as part of a second study, on human thymus T cells. That work states: It was from resections taken during corrective heart surgery that the thymus tissue came. Both thymic and peripheral blood repertoires showed apparently biased V and J usage.

Source material: thymocytes. This chain links TRBV10-3 with TRBJ2-5; 7 positions match TRBD2. The clonotype comes from a boy in the first two years of life with a congenital heart defect. Written as DNA, the CDR3 is TGTGCCATCAGTGAGTCCCGGGAGGCCCAAGAGACCCAGTACTTC. Encoded protein: CAISESREAQETQYF.